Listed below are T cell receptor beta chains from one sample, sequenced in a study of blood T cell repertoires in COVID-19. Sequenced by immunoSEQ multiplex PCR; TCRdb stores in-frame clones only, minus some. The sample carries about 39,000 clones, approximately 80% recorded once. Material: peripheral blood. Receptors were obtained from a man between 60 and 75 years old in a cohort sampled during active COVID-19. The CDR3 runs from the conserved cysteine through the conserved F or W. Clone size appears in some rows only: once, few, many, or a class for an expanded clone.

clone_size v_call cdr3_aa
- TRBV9 CASSPRGSGASTDTQYF
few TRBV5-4 CASSLNPAGGAETQYF
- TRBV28 CASSSGWPNTEAFF
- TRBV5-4 CASSPGGPYNEQFF
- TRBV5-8 CASSYTGGSQPQHF
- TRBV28 CASSGGHQETQYF
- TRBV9 CASSSDRSSGANVLTF
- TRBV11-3 CASSPGTGLNTEAFF
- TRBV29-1 CSVSSGGQETQYF
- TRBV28 CASSFSDGTGGTYEQYF
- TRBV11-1 CASSLGVAPFF
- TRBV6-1 CASSERGGASNQPQHF
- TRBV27 CASSARTGFTGELFF
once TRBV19 CASSPLNTGELFF
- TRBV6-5 CASRFTEETQYF
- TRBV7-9 CASSPHPPGGRDTQYF
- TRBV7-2 CASSLAGGPGSPLHF
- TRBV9 CASSKNLAGVDGELFF
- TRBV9 CASSGPGEAYEQYF
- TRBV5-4 CASSSRLAGGPRGGELFF
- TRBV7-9 CASSRQGRGEKLFF
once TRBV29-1 CSVEDRVRGGYTF
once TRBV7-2 CASSLGGTKPAYEQYF
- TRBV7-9 CASDGGTEAFF